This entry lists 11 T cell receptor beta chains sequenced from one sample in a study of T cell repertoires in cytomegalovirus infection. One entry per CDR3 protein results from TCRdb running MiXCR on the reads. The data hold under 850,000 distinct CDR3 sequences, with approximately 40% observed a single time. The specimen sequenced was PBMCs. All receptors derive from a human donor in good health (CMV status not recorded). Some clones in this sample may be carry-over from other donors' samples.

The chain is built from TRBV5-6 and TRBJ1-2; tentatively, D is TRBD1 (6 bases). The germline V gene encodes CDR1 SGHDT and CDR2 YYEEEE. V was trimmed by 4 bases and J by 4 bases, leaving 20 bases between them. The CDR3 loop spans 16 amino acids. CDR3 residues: CASSPLDLEGVYGYTF. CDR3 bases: TGTGCCAGCAGCCCTTTGGACCTGGAGGGGGTCTATGGCTACACCTTC.

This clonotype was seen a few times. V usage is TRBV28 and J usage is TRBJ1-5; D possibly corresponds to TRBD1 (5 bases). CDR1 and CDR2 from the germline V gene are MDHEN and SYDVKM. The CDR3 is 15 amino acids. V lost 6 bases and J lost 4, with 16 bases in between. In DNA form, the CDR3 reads TGTGCCAGCAGGTGGACGAGGGGCCCGAATCAGCCCCAGCATTTT. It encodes CASRWTRGPNQPQHF. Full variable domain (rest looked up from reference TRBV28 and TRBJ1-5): DVKVTQSSRYLVKRTGEKVFLECVQDMDHENMFWYRQDPGLGLRLIYFSYDVKMKEKGDIPEGYSVSREKKERFSLILESASTNQTSMYLCASRWTRGPNQPQHFGDGTRLSIL.

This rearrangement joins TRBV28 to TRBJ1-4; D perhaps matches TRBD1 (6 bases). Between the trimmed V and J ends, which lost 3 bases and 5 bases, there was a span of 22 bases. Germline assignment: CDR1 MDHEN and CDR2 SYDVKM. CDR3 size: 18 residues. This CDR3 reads CASSLKIVPGTRNEKLFF. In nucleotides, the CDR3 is TGTGCCAGCAGTTTGAAAATTGTGCCTGGGACACGAAATGAAAAACTGTTTTTT.

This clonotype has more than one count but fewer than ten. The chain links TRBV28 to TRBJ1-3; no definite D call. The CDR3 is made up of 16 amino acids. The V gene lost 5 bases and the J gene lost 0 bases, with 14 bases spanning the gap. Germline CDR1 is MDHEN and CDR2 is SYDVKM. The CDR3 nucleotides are TGTGCCAGCAGTCTCGTCGGGCTCCGCTCTGGAAACACCATATATTTT. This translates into CASSLVGLRSGNTIYF.

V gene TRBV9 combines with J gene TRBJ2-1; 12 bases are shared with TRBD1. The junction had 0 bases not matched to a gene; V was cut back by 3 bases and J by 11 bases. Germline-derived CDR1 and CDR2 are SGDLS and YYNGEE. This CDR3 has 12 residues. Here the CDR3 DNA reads TGTGCCAGCAGCGGGGACAGGGGGCAGCAGTTCTTC. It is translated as CASSGDRGQQFF.

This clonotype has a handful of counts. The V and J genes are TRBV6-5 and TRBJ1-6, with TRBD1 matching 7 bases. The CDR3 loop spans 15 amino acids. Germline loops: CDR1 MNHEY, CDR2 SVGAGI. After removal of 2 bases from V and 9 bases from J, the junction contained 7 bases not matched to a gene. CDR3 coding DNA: TGTGCCAGCAGTTACGCGGGGCAGGGGGTTTCACCCCTCCACTTT. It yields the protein CASSYAGQGVSPLHF.

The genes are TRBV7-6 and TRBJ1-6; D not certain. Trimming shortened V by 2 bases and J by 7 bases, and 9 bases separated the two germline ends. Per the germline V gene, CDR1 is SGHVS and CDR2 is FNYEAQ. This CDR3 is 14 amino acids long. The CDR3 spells CASSLTNYNSPLHF. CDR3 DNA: TGTGCCAGCAGCTTAACGAACTACAATTCACCCCTCCACTTT. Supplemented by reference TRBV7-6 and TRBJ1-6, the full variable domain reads GAGVSQSPRYKVTKRGQDVALRCDPISGHVSLYWYRQALGQGPEFLTYFNYEAQQDKSGLPNDRFSAERPEGSISTLTIQRTEQRDSAMYRCASSLTNYNSPLHFGNGTRLTVT.

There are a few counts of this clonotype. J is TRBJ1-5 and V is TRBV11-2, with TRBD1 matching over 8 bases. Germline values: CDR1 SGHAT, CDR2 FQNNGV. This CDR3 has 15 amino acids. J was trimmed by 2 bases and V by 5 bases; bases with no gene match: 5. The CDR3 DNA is TGTGCCAGCAGCGGACAGGGTGGGGGCAATCAGCCCCAGCATTTT. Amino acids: CASSGQGGGNQPQHF.

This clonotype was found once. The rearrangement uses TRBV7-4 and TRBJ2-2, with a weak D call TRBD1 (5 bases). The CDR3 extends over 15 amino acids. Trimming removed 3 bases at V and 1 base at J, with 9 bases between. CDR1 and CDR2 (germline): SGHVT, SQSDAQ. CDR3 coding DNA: TGTGCCAGCAGCTTTGACACAGGGAACACCGGGGAGCTGTTTTTT. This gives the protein CASSFDTGNTGELFF.

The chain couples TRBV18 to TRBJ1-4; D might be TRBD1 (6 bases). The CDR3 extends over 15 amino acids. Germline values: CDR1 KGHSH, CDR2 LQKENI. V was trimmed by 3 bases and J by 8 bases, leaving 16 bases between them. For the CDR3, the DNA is TGTGCCAGCTCACCCTCGGGGGCCTCGGGAGAAAAACTGTTTTTT. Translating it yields CASSPSGASGEKLFF.

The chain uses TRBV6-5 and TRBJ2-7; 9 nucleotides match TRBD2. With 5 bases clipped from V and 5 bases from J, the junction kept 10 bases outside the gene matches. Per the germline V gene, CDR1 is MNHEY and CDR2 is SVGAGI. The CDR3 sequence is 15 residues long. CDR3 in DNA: TGTGCCAGCAGTCCAATAGCGGGAGCACAAGACGAGCAGTACTTC. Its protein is CASSPIAGAQDEQYF.